This T cell receptor beta chain was sequenced for a study of CD8+CD57+ T cells in acquired aplastic anemia. Study background: Sorted CD4+ and CD8+ cells gave an average of approximately 3 ug of DNA.

The V and J ends lost 5 bases and 4 bases respectively, with 15 bases between them. The germline V gene has CDR1 MNHNY and CDR2 SVGAGI (reference sequence). The CDR3 runs to 15 residues. Genomic DNA acted as the template from which TCR beta VDJ combination and CDR3 sequence profiling were carried out. MiXCR was run by TCRdb on the reads, yielding one entry per CDR3 protein. Among just over 400,000 distinct CDR3 sequences, under 80% were seen once, and the ten largest hold 3% to 5%. This clonotype has at least ten counts. The sequence derives from a human donor in good health, serving as a control. Sequencing was done on a sample of sorted CD4+, CD8+, or CD8+CD57+ T cells (not recorded which) from PBMCs. The rearrangement links TRBV6-6 to TRBJ1-3; tentative D call: TRBD1 (5 bases). The chain's CDR3 is CASSPEGTQGNTIYF. CDR3 coding DNA: TGTGCCAGCAGTCCCGAAGGGACGCAGGGAAACACCATATATTTT.